The 9 T cell receptor beta chains reported below all come from one sample, sequenced in a study of cytomegalovirus exposure and HLA in healthy donors. With 60 Vbeta and 13 Jbeta primers, the PCR was carried out. TCRdb keeps only in-frame clones here, not all; method: immunoSEQ multiplex PCR. The table includes around 130,000 clones, less than 75% detected once. The specimen was PBMCs. These receptors all come from a woman aged 40 to 55 in good health and CMV-seropositive.

A few counts support this clone. The chain carries TRBV6-6 and TRBJ1-6; D perhaps matches TRBD1 (5 bases). Germline CDR1 and CDR2: MNHNY and SVGAGI (reference sequence). V was cut by 2 bases and J by 14 bases, with 16 bases left in between. The CDR3 totals 14 residues. CDR3 DNA sequence: TGTGCCAGCAGTTACGAGCTAGGGGATCGGGCCCTCCACTTT. Translation gives CASSYELGDRALHF.

The chain carries TRBV11-2 and TRBJ2-3; D might be TRBD2 (6 bases). V was cut by 4 bases and J by 3 bases, with 14 bases left in between. The CDR3 length is 15 residues. Germline V lookup: CDR1 SGHAT, CDR2 FQNNGV. CDR3 in DNA: TGTGCCAGCAGCTACGGCGGGAAGAGGACAGATACGCAGTATTTT. Protein product: CASSYGGKRTDTQYF.

The chain couples TRBV5-1 to TRBJ2-3; TRBD2 is a possible D gene (6 bases). The CDR3 runs to 15 residues. V was trimmed by 1 base and J by 1 base, leaving 10 bases between them. Germline CDR1 is SGHRS and CDR2 is YFSETQ. The CDR3 sequence is CASSLPGTRTDTQYF. The CDR3 coding sequence is TGCGCCAGCAGCTTGCCCGGGACTCGCACAGATACGCAGTATTTT.

The chain employs TRBV7-9 and TRBJ1-4; D might be TRBD1 (5 bases). The germline V and J ends were trimmed by 5 bases and 7 bases, with 17 bases remaining between them. The CDR3 sequence is 15 residues long. CDR1 SEHNR and CDR2 FQNEAQ come from the germline V gene (reference sequence). CDR3 coding DNA: TGTGCCAGCAGCCCAGTTGGGACTGTAGGTGAAAAACTGTTTTTT. It codes for CASSPVGTVGEKLFF.

The rearrangement uses TRBV13 and TRBJ2-1, with 10 positions matching TRBD2. V dropped 2 bases and J dropped 8; count of bases not matched to a gene: 18. Germline values: CDR1 PRHDT, CDR2 FYEKMQ (reference sequence). CDR3 length: 19 residues. The CDR3 DNA reads as TGTGCCAGCAGCTTACTACCTGGGGCTAGCGGGAGCGATTTGGATGAGCAGTTCTTC. It is translated as CASSLLPGASGSDLDEQFF.

This clone has just one count. This chain joins TRBV7-9 and TRBJ1-4; 7 bases align to TRBD1. Germline V CDR1 and CDR2: SEHNR, FQNEAQ (reference sequence). This CDR3 contains 16 residues. V dropped 3 bases and J dropped 4; count of bases not matched to a gene: 8. Written as DNA, the CDR3 is TGTGCCAGCAGCTTGGCGACCGGGACAGATAATGAAAAACTGTTTTTT. As protein: CASSLATGTDNEKLFF.

The rearrangement joins TRBV28 to TRBJ1-2; 10 bases line up with TRBD1. Germline lookup yields CDR1 MDHEN and CDR2 SYDVKM. V lost 8 bases and J lost 2; bases outside the gene matches: 2. The CDR3 spans 13 residues. The CDR3 is CASVTGGNYGYTF. CDR3 nucleotides: TGTGCCAGCGTGACAGGGGGCAACTATGGCTACACCTTC.

V gene TRBV7-2 combines with J gene TRBJ1-6; a weak D match, TRBD1 (6 bases). Trimming took off 2 bases at V and 9 bases at J, with 17 bases between the two ends. This CDR3 region has 16 residues. The germline gives CDR1 SGHTA, CDR2 FQGNSA. CDR3 sequence: CASSLSGRGWGSPLHF. The CDR3 DNA is TGTGCCAGCAGCTTATCTGGCAGGGGATGGGGTTCACCCCTCCACTTT.

The rearrangement joins TRBV7-9 to TRBJ1-5; 9 bases are shared with TRBD1. Trimming at V came to 4 bases and at J to 7 bases, leaving 5 bases not matched to a gene. Per the germline V gene, CDR1 is SEHNR and CDR2 is FQNEAQ (reference sequence). The CDR3 runs to 14 residues. CDR3 region: CASSSGTGNQPQHF. For the CDR3, the DNA is TGTGCCAGCAGCTCCGGGACAGGGAACCAGCCCCAGCATTTT.